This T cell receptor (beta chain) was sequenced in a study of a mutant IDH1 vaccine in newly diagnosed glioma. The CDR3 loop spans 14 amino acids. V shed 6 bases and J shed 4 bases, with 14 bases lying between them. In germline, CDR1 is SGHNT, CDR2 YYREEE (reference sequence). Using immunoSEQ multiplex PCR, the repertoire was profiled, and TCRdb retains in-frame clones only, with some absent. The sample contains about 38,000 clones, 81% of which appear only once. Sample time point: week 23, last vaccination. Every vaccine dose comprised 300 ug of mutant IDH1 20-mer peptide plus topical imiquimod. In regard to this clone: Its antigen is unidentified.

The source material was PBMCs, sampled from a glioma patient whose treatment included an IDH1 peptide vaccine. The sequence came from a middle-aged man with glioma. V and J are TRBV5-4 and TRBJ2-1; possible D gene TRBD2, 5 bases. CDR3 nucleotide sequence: TGTGCCAGCACCAGATCAGGAGGTTACAATGAGCAGTTCTTC. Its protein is CASTRSGGYNEQFF.